This entry concerns a single TCR beta chain. The antigen this receptor binds is unknown. Base quality data are lacking; no much larger clone is found one base away. This record comes from a study of radiotherapy plus CTLA-4 blockade in lung cancer (dated by TCRdb to 2016 to 2019). General notes on the study: Objective responses were observed in 18% of enrolled patients, and disease control was achieved in approximately 29%.

Paper-wide results and their limitations: After treatment with radiotherapy and ipilimumab, TCR clones that came from tumors expanded in the peripheral blood. Early dynamic changes in blood T cell clones, together with increased serum interferon-beta after radiation, were reported as the strongest predictors of response.

The library was generated by the immunoSEQ multiplex PCR assay. The table comes from immuneACCESS by way of TCRdb, which keeps in-frame sequences with V and J called. Part of the clones is missing from these tables; in studies checked, under half for an unresolved V gene and the rest for unknown reasons. This sample is represented by some 50,000 clones; approximately 85% of them were singletons. The ten top clones hold 4% to 5% of the sample. The study tested focal radiation therapy combined with CTLA-4 blockade (ipilimumab) in patients with chemo-refractory metastatic non-small-cell lung cancer. Relative to germline, V is missing 9 bases and J is missing 0 bases, with 11 bases of the junction outside any gene match. There are 17 amino acids in the CDR3, from cysteine to phenylalanine inclusive. The CDR3 DNA has 51 bases and is translated from base 1. Looking up the germline V gene yields CDR1 MDHEN and CDR2 SYDVKM.

The receptor was isolated from a human donor with non-small cell lung cancer whose response to radiotherapy plus ipilimumab could not be evaluated. Recombination joined TRBV28 with TRBJ2-6, and 7 bases in between align with TRBD2. The material sequenced was peripheral blood, taken from a patient treated with radiotherapy plus ipilimumab. The nucleotides are TGTGCCAGTCAAGGGCGGGGGAAGAGCTCTGGGGCCAACGTCCTGACTTTC. The encoded protein is CASQGRGKSSGANVLTF.